The 26 T cell receptor beta chains below were found in one sample sequenced in a study of blood T cell repertoires in COVID-19. Measured with immunoSEQ multiplex PCR; TCRdb has only the in-frame clones, and not every one. Of a few hundred thousand clones listed, about 90% are singletons. Sequenced: PBMCs or T cells enriched from blood (not recorded which). These TCRs come from a woman between 25 and 40 years old who had recovered from COVID-19.

CDR3 residues: CASSFLTGEETQYF. DNA for the CDR3: TGCGCCAGCAGCTTCTTGACAGGGGAGGAGACCCAGTACTTC. The rearrangement joins TRBV5-1 to TRBJ2-5; 8 bases are a match to TRBD1. Germline loops: CDR1 SGHRS, CDR2 YFSETQ. V lost 2 bases and J lost 5; bases outside the gene matches: 5. The CDR3 runs to 14 residues.

This clone showed up just a few times. The chain recombines TRBV19 with TRBJ2-3; 7 bases agree with TRBD1. The V and J ends lost 6 bases and 2 bases, in that order; junction bases with no gene match: 14. The CDR3 extends over 17 amino acids. The germline CDR1 and CDR2 sequences are LNHDA and SQIVND (reference sequence). For the CDR3, the DNA is TGTGCCAGTAGGACAGGGTCAGTGGCTCGCAACACAGATACGCAGTATTTT. Its translation: CASRTGSVARNTDTQYF.

The chain carries TRBV5-1 and TRBJ1-4; D is possibly TRBD1 (6 bases). Trimming stripped 2 bases from V and 7 bases from J, with 9 bases between. Germline V lookup: CDR1 SGHRS, CDR2 YFSETQ. CDR3 length equals 13 residues. This CDR3 is CASSLGQSEKLFF. The CDR3 nucleotides read TGCGCCAGCAGCTTAGGACAGAGTGAAAAACTGTTTTTT.

The gene calls are TRBV6-4 and TRBJ1-1; 7 nucleotides align to TRBD1. The V segment lost 6 bases and the J segment 8 bases; nucleotides outside the gene matches: 12. The CDR3 spans 14 residues. The V gene's germline CDR1 is MRHNA and CDR2 SNTAGT. The CDR3: CASRPHGTELEAFF. The DNA for the CDR3 is TGTGCCAGCAGACCCCACGGGACAGAATTAGAAGCTTTCTTT.

The chain joins TRBV30 to TRBJ2-1; TRBD2 is a possible D gene (6 bases). There are 13 residues in the CDR3. Trimming cost V 5 bases and J 7 bases, with 15 bases left between them. CDR1 GTSNPN and CDR2 SVGIG come from the germline V gene (reference sequence). CDR3 in amino acids: CAWDRLESNEQFF. CDR3 bases: TGTGCCTGGGACAGACTAGAATCTAATGAGCAGTTCTTC.

The chain couples TRBV28 to TRBJ2-3, with D perhaps matching TRBD2 (6 bases). V lost 5 bases and J 4 bases, leaving 25 bases between the germline ends. The CDR3 sequence is 18 residues long. CDR1 and CDR2 from the germline V gene are MDHEN and SYDVKM. The CDR3 nucleotides read TGTGCCAGCAGTACCCTCCTGGGATTGGGGAGGAGGGCAGATACGCAGTATTTT. Protein: CASSTLLGLGRRADTQYF.

This chain uses TRBV7-9 with TRBJ1-4, with D perhaps matching TRBD1 (6 bases). The CDR3 covers 15 residues. V lost 5 bases and J 1 base, leaving 11 bases between the germline ends. The germline gives CDR1 SEHNR, CDR2 FQNEAQ (reference sequence). The CDR3 nucleotides are TGTGCCAGCAGCACCTTAGGGGGAACTAATGAAAAACTGTTTTTT. Residues: CASSTLGGTNEKLFF.

The chain is built from TRBV28 and TRBJ1-5, with a possible D match to TRBD1 (5 bases). Trimming removed 1 base at V and 0 bases at J, with 13 bases between. CDR1 is MDHEN, CDR2 SYDVKM, per germline. The CDR3 length is 17 residues. CDR3 bases: TGTGCCAGCAGTTTATTTCCCGGCAGGGCTAGCAATCAGCCCCAGCATTTT. Protein sequence: CASSLFPGRASNQPQHF. The full variable domain, its missing parts supplied by reference TRBV28 and TRBJ1-5, is DVKVTQSSRYLVKRTGEKVFLECVQDMDHENMFWYRQDPGLGLRLIYFSYDVKMKEKGDIPEGYSVSREKKERFSLILESASTNQTSMYLCASSLFPGRASNQPQHFGDGTRLSIL.

This chain uses TRBV6-1 with TRBJ2-5, with 8 bases aligning to TRBD1. Germline V CDR1 and CDR2: MNHNS, SASEGT. The length of the CDR3 is 15 residues. Trimming cost V 3 bases and J 5 bases; bases outside gene matches: 8. The CDR3 reads CASSEGAGGLETQYF. The CDR3 DNA is TGTGCCAGCAGTGAGGGCGCAGGGGGCTTGGAGACCCAGTACTTC.

CDR3 residues: CASSPDAGDQPQHF. The CDR3 nucleotides read TGTGCCAGCAGCCCGGATGCGGGGGATCAGCCCCAGCATTTT. This chain joins TRBV7-8 and TRBJ1-5; tentatively, D is TRBD1 (5 bases). Between the trimmed V and J ends, which lost 5 bases and 5 bases, there was a span of 13 bases. The CDR3 is made up of 14 amino acids. Germline CDR1 and CDR2: SGHVS and FQNEAQ.

Many counts were recorded for this clone. V and J are TRBV27 and TRBJ2-5, with 9 bases aligning to TRBD2. Germline lookup yields CDR1 MNHEY and CDR2 SMNVEV (reference sequence). V lost 6 bases and J lost 5; bases outside the gene matches: 10. The CDR3 contains 15 residues. The CDR3 DNA sequence: TGTGCCAGCAGCAATAGCGGGGGTACGGGGGAGACCCAGTACTTC. It translates to CASSNSGGTGETQYF.

The J gene is TRBJ1-6, the V gene TRBV28; 7 nucleotides match TRBD1. J was trimmed by 8 bases and V by 3 bases; bases with no gene match: 7. Germline CDR1 is MDHEN and CDR2 is SYDVKM. This CDR3 is 15 amino acids long. The CDR3 protein is CASSLPDREDSPLHF. The CDR3 DNA sequence: TGTGCCAGCAGTTTGCCCGACAGGGAGGATTCACCCCTCCACTTT.

The chain joins TRBV9 to TRBJ2-1; 7 bases are a match to TRBD1. This CDR3 spans 15 amino acids. The germline CDR1 and CDR2 sequences are SGDLS and YYNGEE. The junction had 7 bases not matched to a gene; V was cut back by 1 base and J by 6 bases. The CDR3 spells CASSVSRGLGNEQFF. In nucleotides, the CDR3 is TGTGCCAGCAGCGTATCGAGGGGGCTGGGCAATGAGCAGTTCTTC.

This clone showed up just a few times. The J gene is TRBJ1-5, the V gene TRBV14; the D is unclear. V was cut by 4 bases and J by 9 bases, with 13 bases left in between. CDR3 length equals 13 residues. Germline CDR1 is SGHDN and CDR2 is FVKESK. The CDR3: CASSLGGRGPQHF. CDR3 DNA sequence: TGTGCCAGCAGCCTTGGAGGCCGGGGGCCCCAGCATTTT.

V gene TRBV7-2 combines with J gene TRBJ1-2; D remains ambiguous. CDR3 length: 13 residues. V was trimmed by 1 base and J by 6 bases, leaving 9 bases between them. Germline V gene lookup returns CDR1 SGHTA and CDR2 FQGNSA. For the CDR3, the DNA is TGTGCCAGCAGCTTAGGTGGAGTCCATGGCTACACCTTC. It encodes CASSLGGVHGYTF.

This rearrangement joins TRBV7-9 to TRBJ1-5, with a tentative D call TRBD1 (5 bases). The V end was cut by 2 bases, the J end by 5 bases, with 10 bases between. The V gene's germline CDR1 is SEHNR and CDR2 FQNEAQ (reference sequence). The CDR3 totals 14 residues. The CDR3 loop is CASSLSRDDQPQHF. The CDR3 DNA reads as TGTGCCAGCAGCTTATCCAGGGATGATCAGCCCCAGCATTTT.

This clone was seen a single time. In DNA form, the CDR3 reads TGTGCCAGCAGCTTAGGATCGACAGGGGGTTCCTATAATTCACCCCTCCACTTT. Its protein is CASSLGSTGGSYNSPLHF. The chain carries TRBV13 and TRBJ1-6; 9 bases map to TRBD1. V shed 0 bases and J 1 base; nucleotides not matched to a gene: 4. The CDR3 extends over 18 amino acids. The germline CDR1 and CDR2 sequences are PRHDT and FYEKMQ (reference sequence).

The sample holds one count of this clone. The rearrangement uses TRBV2 and TRBJ1-4, with 7 bases identical to TRBD1. CDR3 length equals 14 residues. Losses at the gene ends were 6 bases for V and 8 bases for J; bases not matched to a gene: 9. The germline V gene has CDR1 SNHLY and CDR2 FYNNEI. The CDR3: CASRERTGEEKLFF. CDR3 nucleotides: TGTGCCAGCAGGGAGAGGACAGGTGAAGAAAAACTGTTTTTT.

The chain has TRBV12-5 and TRBJ2-7, with D possibly being TRBD1 (6 bases). The V end was cut by 5 bases, the J end by 4 bases, with 9 bases between. This CDR3 spans 12 amino acids. From germline, CDR1 is LGHNT and CDR2 FRNRAP. CDR3 DNA sequence: TGTGCTAGTGGTGAACAGGGTTACGAGCAGTACTTC. Its translation: CASGEQGYEQYF.

To note about this clone: One end of the junction fails to match germline, which may point to a read error. V and J are TRBV9 and TRBJ2-7; D might be TRBD1 (6 bases). Germline CDR1 and CDR2: SGDLS and YYNGEE. This CDR3 is built from 15 residues. CDR3 in DNA: TGTGCCAGCAGCCTAGGGACACCTTCGTCCTTCGAGCAGTACTTC. It translates to CASSLGTPSSFEQYF.

V is TRBV7-9 and J is TRBJ2-5; 7 bases map to TRBD1. The germline CDR1 and CDR2 sequences are SEHNR and FQNEAQ (reference sequence). Losses at the gene ends were 3 bases for V and 2 bases for J; bases not matched to a gene: 6. The length of the CDR3 is 15 residues. The CDR3 here is CASSFQRQGQETQYF. In DNA form, the CDR3 reads TGTGCCAGCAGCTTCCAACGACAGGGACAAGAGACCCAGTACTTC.

The gene calls are TRBV29-1 and TRBJ1-1; 7 nucleotides agree with TRBD1. CDR3 length: 12 residues. Germline CDR1 is SQVTM and CDR2 is ANQGSEA. V trimming: 5 bases; J trimming: 1 base; junction bases outside the gene matches: 1. This CDR3 reads CSVRTGNTEAFF. In DNA form, the CDR3 reads TGCAGCGTTAGGACAGGGAACACTGAAGCTTTCTTT.

The chain combines TRBV5-1 with TRBJ2-1; TRBD1 matches 8 bases. CDR3 length: 16 residues. From germline, CDR1 is SGHRS and CDR2 YFSETQ. With 5 bases clipped from V and 0 bases from J, the junction kept 7 bases outside the gene matches. The DNA for the CDR3 is TGCGCCAGCAGTTCGACAGGGGATAGCTCCTACAATGAGCAGTTCTTC. Its protein product is CASSSTGDSSYNEQFF.

V gene TRBV30 combines with J gene TRBJ1-6; no clear D gene. V lost 2 bases to trimming and J lost 0 bases, with 11 bases between them. Germline V gives CDR1 GTSNPN, CDR2 SVGIG (reference sequence). CDR3 length equals 16 residues. CDR3 DNA: TGTGCCTGGAGTAGGGAGCGGGGCTCCTATAATTCACCCCTCCACTTT. Amino acid sequence: CAWSRERGSYNSPLHF.

V usage is TRBV5-5 and J usage is TRBJ2-5, with 9 nucleotides matching TRBD2. The V segment lost 1 base and the J segment 4 bases; nucleotides outside the gene matches: 8. The CDR3 spans 16 residues. Germline V CDR1 and CDR2: SGHKS, YYEKEE (reference sequence). This CDR3 is CASSLRAGGAGETQYF. The CDR3 DNA is TGTGCCAGCAGCTTGCGGGCGGGGGGGGCCGGAGAGACCCAGTACTTC.

CDR3 loop: CASSQYSGEKLFF. The CDR3, as DNA: TGTGCCAGCAGCCAATACAGCGGTGAAAAACTGTTTTTT. The V and J genes are TRBV12-3 or TRBV12-4 and TRBJ1-4; D is ambiguous. CDR3 size: 13 residues. The germline V and J ends were trimmed by 6 bases and 7 bases, with 12 bases remaining between them.